This T cell receptor beta chain was obtained from a study of T-cell memory formation after mild COVID-19. Study-level results: Shrinking CD4+ clones resided mostly in CM and EM, and CD8+ ones in EMRA.

Using its own MiXCR run on the 5' RACE reads, TCRdb lists one record per CDR3 protein. Of about 350,000 distinct CDR3 sequences in the sample, around 27% were seen once. CDR1 is MNHEY, CDR2 SMNVEV, per germline (reference sequence). This CDR3 has 14 residues. As to this clonotype: Its antigen is currently unknown. An end of the junction does not agree with germline; a read error may underlie this.

Sequenced: PBMCs or a T cell subset sorted from them (not recorded which). The origin of this receptor is an adult woman who had mild COVID-19 (a few samples of this study predate the infection). Cell type and time point are not known. This chain links TRBV27 with TRBJ1-2, with unresolved D. CDR3 in amino acids: CASKPVEGPETCVF. CDR3 DNA: TGTGCCAGCAAGCCGGTGGAGGGCCCAGAGACTTGTGTTTTC.